Sequencing of this TCR beta chain was carried out in a study of blood T cell repertoires in COVID-19. About the research overall: Sources were T cells, B-cell-depleted T cells, or PBMCs; the material itself was cDNA or gDNA.

Measured with immunoSEQ multiplex PCR; TCRdb has only the in-frame clones, and not every one. The data show just over 300,000 clones, approximately 88% seen once. Participant ages covered about 18 to 100 years across around 25 US areas. Donors were grouped by their self-reported clinical history. Two negative PCRs, clearance, or symptom resolution were required of recovered Cohort 3 donors. CDR3 length: 17 residues. Losses at the gene ends were 2 bases for V and 2 bases for J; bases not matched to a gene: 9. CDR1 and CDR2 from the germline V gene are SNHLY and FYNNEI. The chain combines TRBV2 with TRBJ2-7; 10 positions agree with TRBD1. Sample: PBMCs or T cells enriched from blood (not recorded which). The sequence was obtained from a woman under 30 who had recovered from COVID-19. This chain's CDR3 is CASSEPGDRGYTYEQYF. CDR3 nucleotides: TGTGCCAGCAGTGAACCCGGGGACAGGGGTTATACCTACGAGCAGTACTTC.